Each of the 27 T cell receptor beta chains below was sequenced from the same sample in a study of cytomegalovirus exposure and HLA in healthy donors. This PCR relied on a set of 60 Vbeta primers and 13 Jbeta primers. This table comes from immunoSEQ multiplex PCR, and its TCRdb copy is limited to in-frame clones, with some not included. This table holds 100,000 to 150,000 clones, roughly four fifths found once. Sequencing was performed on PBMCs. These receptors came from a boy younger than 18 in good health and CMV-seronegative.

The V call is TRBV4-3, the J call TRBJ2-7, with 11 bases lining up with TRBD2. V was clipped by 4 bases and J by 4 bases; unmatched bases: 6. Germline-derived CDR1 and CDR2 are LGHNA and YSLEER. The length of the CDR3 is 15 residues. CDR3 sequence: CASSPGTSGSYEQYF. CDR3 nucleotide sequence: TGCGCCAGCAGCCCGGGGACTAGCGGCTCTTACGAGCAGTACTTC.

This rearrangement joins TRBV18 to TRBJ2-1; 12 nucleotides agree with TRBD2. After removal of 4 bases from V and 1 base from J, the junction contained 5 bases not matched to a gene. Germline-derived CDR1 and CDR2 are KGHSH and LQKENI. This CDR3 spans 17 amino acids. CDR3 sequence reads: CASSQETSGSSYNEQFF. In DNA form, the CDR3 reads TGTGCCAGCTCACAAGAGACTAGCGGGAGTTCCTACAATGAGCAGTTCTTC.

The chain has TRBV5-4 and TRBJ2-2; TRBD2 matches at 10 bases. V lost 4 bases, J lost 0 bases, and 9 bases stayed unmatched. The germline V gene has CDR1 SGHNT and CDR2 YYREEE (reference sequence). The CDR3 contains 18 residues. CDR3 sequence: CASSPGLASISNTGELFF. The CDR3 nucleotides are TGTGCCAGCAGCCCGGGACTAGCGTCTATTTCGAACACCGGGGAGCTGTTTTTT. The whole variable domain, remainder taken from reference TRBV5-4 and TRBJ2-2, is ETGVTQSPTHLIKTRGQQVTLRCSSQSGHNTVSWYQQALGQGPQFIFQYYREEENGRGNFPPRFSGLQFPNYSSELNVNALELDDSALYLCASSPGLASISNTGELFFGEGSRLTVL.

In regard to this clone: The junction does not match germline at one end; this may be a read error. J is TRBJ1-6 and V is TRBV12-5; TRBD1 aligns across 8 bases. The CDR3 has 13 residues. Germline V lookup: CDR1 LGHNT, CDR2 FRNRAP. The CDR3: CASGTRGRSPLRF. CDR3 coding DNA: TGTGCTAGTGGTACCAGGGGGCGGTCACCCCTCCGCTTT. Together with reference TRBV12-5 and TRBJ1-6, the CDR3 gives the full variable domain: DARVTQTPRHKVTEMGQEVTMRCQPILGHNTVFWYRQTMMQGLELLAYFRNRAPLDDSGMPKDRFSAEMPDATLATLKIQPSEPRDSAVYFCASGTRGRSPLRFGNGTRLTVT.

V usage is TRBV27 and J usage is TRBJ2-1; 9 bases map to TRBD2. From germline, CDR1 is MNHEY and CDR2 SMNVEV (reference sequence). This CDR3 is built from 12 residues. Unmatched junction bases numbered 2, after V lost 8 bases and J lost 6 bases. The CDR3 DNA reads as TGTGCCAGCCTAGCGGGACCCAATGAGCAGTTCTTC. Translation: CASLAGPNEQFF.

This chain connects TRBV13 to TRBJ2-1, with D perhaps matching TRBD2 (6 bases). Germline lookup yields CDR1 PRHDT and CDR2 FYEKMQ (reference sequence). V was pared by 4 bases and J by 7 bases, with 17 bases between. The CDR3 sequence is 15 residues long. CDR3 nucleotide sequence: TGTGCCAGCAGCTCTCATAGCGGCAATCGAAATGAGCAGTTCTTC. Translated, it gives CASSSHSGNRNEQFF.

This sequence joins TRBV6-1 and TRBJ1-2; 7 positions agree with TRBD1. This CDR3 has 15 amino acids. Germline CDR1 MNHNS, CDR2 SASEGT. V was pared by 2 bases and J by 5 bases, with 8 bases of the junction left unmatched. CDR3 DNA sequence: TGTGCCAGCAGTGAACCCCACAGGGGCTGGTATGGCTACACCTTC. This codes for CASSEPHRGWYGYTF.

The chain joins TRBV30 to TRBJ2-1, with D unclear. The V end was cut by 0 bases, the J end by 8 bases, with 5 bases between. CDR3 size: 11 residues. CDR1 and CDR2 from the germline V gene are GTSNPN and SVGIG (reference sequence). The CDR3 sequence: CAWSVSDEQFF. CDR3 sequence (DNA): TGTGCCTGGAGTGTCTCCGATGAGCAGTTCTTC.

The chain couples TRBV7-2 to TRBJ1-1; 7 bases align to TRBD1. Per germline, CDR1 SGHTA and CDR2 FQGNSA. V shed 6 bases, J shed 5 bases, and the junction held 6 bases outside the gene matches. The CDR3 spans 13 residues. CDR3 in DNA: TGTGCCAGCAGTCTCGACAGGGAGACTGAAGCTTTCTTT. Translating it yields CASSLDRETEAFF.

A few counts support this clone. J is TRBJ1-1 and V is TRBV7-2, with D possibly matching TRBD1 (5 bases). The V gene lost 4 bases and the J gene lost 4 bases, with 16 bases spanning the gap. Germline CDR1 SGHTA, CDR2 FQGNSA. The CDR3 has 15 amino acids. CDR3 nucleotide sequence: TGTGCCAGCAGCTCTGATCCAGGGATAGGCACTGAAGCTTTCTTT. This codes for CASSSDPGIGTEAFF. Supplemented by reference TRBV7-2 and TRBJ1-1, the full variable domain reads GAGVSQSPSNKVTEKGKDVELRCDPISGHTALYWYRQSLGQGLEFLIYFQGNSAPDKSGLPSDRFSAERTGGSVSTLTIQRTQQEDSAVYLCASSSDPGIGTEAFFGQGTRLTVV.

CDR3 nucleotides: TGTGCCAGCAGCAAGGGGGACTTCTACGAGCAGTACTTC. Residues: CASSKGDFYEQYF. V usage is TRBV21-1 and J usage is TRBJ2-7; the listed D gene, TRBD2, was not tested against the DNA. TRBV21-1 is reported as a pseudogene. The CDR3 runs 13 residues.

The rearrangement joins TRBV2 to TRBJ1-4; 9 bases align to TRBD1. The CDR3 is made up of 14 amino acids. Trimming cost V 8 bases and J 0 bases; bases outside gene matches: 1. CDR1 is SNHLY and CDR2 is FYNNEI in the germline V gene. As DNA, the CDR3 is TGTGCCAGCGGGGACAGGGCAACTAATGAAAAACTGTTTTTT. Its protein product is CASGDRATNEKLFF. The variable domain in full, with the rest retrieved from reference TRBV2 and TRBJ1-4, is EPEVTQTPSHQVTQMGQEVILRCVPISNHLYFYWYRQILGQKVEFLVSFYNNEISEKSEIFDDQFSVERPDGSNFTLKIRSTKLEDSAMYFCASGDRATNEKLFFGSGTQLSVL.

This rearrangement joins TRBV29-1 to TRBJ1-3; a weak D match, TRBD1 (5 bases). The CDR3 loop spans 14 amino acids. CDR1 and CDR2 from the germline V gene are SQVTM and ANQGSEA. Trimming cost V 3 bases and J 0 bases, with 9 bases left between them. This chain's CDR3 is CSVDDRASGNTIYF. The CDR3 DNA reads TGCAGCGTTGATGACAGAGCCTCTGGAAACACCATATATTTT.

This chain connects TRBV7-9 to TRBJ2-2; 15 bases fit TRBD2. Germline CDR1 SEHNR, CDR2 FQNEAQ (reference sequence). V dropped 4 bases and J dropped 7; count of bases not matched to a gene: 1. The CDR3 has 15 residues. In nucleotides, the CDR3 is TGTGCCAGCAGCTCGGGACTAGCGGGAGGCGGGGAGCTGTTTTTT. Its protein is CASSSGLAGGGELFF.

The sample holds one count of this clone. This sequence joins TRBV5-1 and TRBJ2-7, with D tentatively TRBD1 (6 bases). This CDR3 spans 15 amino acids. The ends were cut back, 4 bases at V and 0 bases at J, with 14 bases in the middle. Per germline, CDR1 SGHRS and CDR2 YFSETQ. The CDR3 nucleotides are TGCGCCAGCAGCCCTATGGACAGCTACTCCTACGAGCAGTACTTC. Translation: CASSPMDSYSYEQYF.

The chain joins TRBV2 to TRBJ2-7; D not certain. The CDR3 is made up of 10 amino acids. CDR1 and CDR2 (germline): SNHLY, FYNNEI. V was pared by 9 bases and J by 6 bases, with 9 bases between. The CDR3: CARMRGEQYF. The CDR3 region has the DNA TGTGCCAGAATGCGAGGCGAGCAGTACTTC.

The V gene is TRBV6-5, the J gene TRBJ2-3; 9 nucleotides align to TRBD2. From germline, CDR1 is MNHEY and CDR2 SVGAGI. The CDR3 spans 15 residues. The junction had 9 bases not matched to a gene; V was cut back by 7 bases and J by 4 bases. CDR3 sequence (DNA): TGTGCCAGCACCAAAGCTAGCGGGGAGGCAGATACGCAGTATTTT. As protein: CASTKASGEADTQYF.

The chain recombines TRBV6-1 with TRBJ2-1, with D perhaps TRBD1 (5 bases). The CDR3 totals 13 residues. V was clipped by 5 bases and J by 8 bases, with 13 bases between them. The germline gives CDR1 MNHNS, CDR2 SASEGT. The CDR3 nucleotides read TGTGCCAGCAGTAACGACAGCCCCCATGAGCAGTTCTTC. This translates into CASSNDSPHEQFF.

The rearrangement joins TRBV11-2 to TRBJ1-1, with 7 bases fitting TRBD1. V was clipped by 5 bases and J by 4 bases; unmatched bases: 10. CDR3 size: 15 residues. Germline CDR1 reads SGHAT; CDR2 reads FQNNGV. CDR3 region: CASSHSDRDATEAFF. In DNA, the CDR3 is TGTGCCAGCAGCCACTCAGACAGGGATGCCACTGAAGCTTTCTTT.

This clone was detected only once. This chain links TRBV5-8 with TRBJ1-4, with 8 bases fitting TRBD1. J was trimmed by 9 bases and V by 4 bases; bases with no gene match: 8. Looked up from germline, CDR1 is SGHTS and CDR2 is YDEGEE. The CDR3 extends over 14 amino acids. CDR3 loop: CASSRTGKPKKLFF. DNA for the CDR3: TGTGCCAGCAGCCGGACAGGGAAGCCCAAAAAACTGTTTTTT.

V gene TRBV2 combines with J gene TRBJ1-4; D is unclear. This CDR3 is built from 16 residues. Germline CDR1 and CDR2: SNHLY and FYNNEI. V lost 2 bases to trimming and J lost 0 bases, with 10 bases between them. This chain's CDR3 is CASSERHSPTNEKLFF. The CDR3 bases are TGTGCCAGCAGTGAAAGACACTCACCAACTAATGAAAAACTGTTTTTT.

The V and J genes are TRBV27 and TRBJ2-6; D ambiguous. The CDR3 is 13 residues long. The V end was cut by 7 bases, the J end by 0 bases, with 4 bases between. The germline V gene encodes CDR1 MNHEY and CDR2 SMNVEV (reference sequence). In DNA form, the CDR3 reads TGTGCCAGCACCTCCTCTGGGGCCAACGTCCTGACTTTC. This gives the protein CASTSSGANVLTF. The full variable domain, completed using reference TRBV27 and TRBJ2-6, is EAQVTQNPRYLITVTGKKLTVTCSQNMNHEYMSWYRQDPGLGLRQIYYSMNVEVTDKGDVPEGYKVSRKEKRNFPLILESPSPNQTSLYFCASTSSGANVLTFGAGSRLTVL.

This chain links TRBV7-9 with TRBJ1-2; D remains unclear. This CDR3 is built from 13 residues. In germline, CDR1 is SEHNR, CDR2 FQNEAQ (reference sequence). Trimming shortened V by 3 bases and J by 8 bases, and 13 bases separated the two germline ends. The CDR3 nucleotides are TGTGCCAGCAGCTTTGGGGAGATTAAGGGCTACACCTTC. It is translated as CASSFGEIKGYTF. Together with reference TRBV7-9 and TRBJ1-2, the CDR3 gives the full variable domain: DTGVSQNPRHKITKRGQNVTFRCDPISEHNRLYWYRQTLGQGPEFLTYFQNEAQLEKSRLLSDRFSAERPKGSFSTLEIQRTEQGDSAMYLCASSFGEIKGYTFGSGTRLTVV.

J is TRBJ1-4 and V is TRBV6-5; 7 bases agree with TRBD1. This CDR3 is 13 amino acids long. Germline CDR1 MNHEY, CDR2 SVGAGI. Germline trimming cut 11 bases from V and 10 bases from J; bases unmatched to any gene: 13. The CDR3 DNA is TGTGCCGTGGGACAAGGGGGCTTTGGAAAACTGTTTTTT. This translates into CAVGQGGFGKLFF.

The CDR3 DNA follows: TGCGCCAGCAGCCAAGATGGGACGGGAGGACTCTTAGCCAAAAACATTCAGTACTTC. It encodes CASSQDGTGGLLAKNIQYF. The gene calls are TRBV4-1 and TRBJ2-4; 7 nucleotides agree with TRBD2. V was pared by 0 bases and J by 0 bases, with 11 bases of the junction left unmatched. Germline CDR1 is MGHRA and CDR2 is YSYEKL. The CDR3 is made up of 19 amino acids.

The chain couples TRBV7-9 to TRBJ1-2, with 11 positions matching TRBD1. V trimming: 5 bases; J trimming: 3 bases; junction bases outside the gene matches: 8. CDR1 is SEHNR and CDR2 is FQNEAQ in the germline V gene (reference sequence). The CDR3 totals 16 residues. CDR3 DNA: TGTGCCAGCAGCCCCCGGACAGGGGGCGCGTACTATGGCTACACCTTC. Translated: CASSPRTGGAYYGYTF.

The rearrangement links TRBV30 to TRBJ1-5; TRBD1 agrees at 8 bases. This CDR3 contains 15 residues. V gave up 2 bases and J gave up 3 bases; unmatched junction bases: 6. Per germline, CDR1 GTSNPN and CDR2 SVGIG (reference sequence). CDR3 region: CAWSFDRGSNQPQHF. As DNA, the CDR3 is TGTGCCTGGAGTTTCGACAGGGGATCCAATCAGCCCCAGCATTTT.